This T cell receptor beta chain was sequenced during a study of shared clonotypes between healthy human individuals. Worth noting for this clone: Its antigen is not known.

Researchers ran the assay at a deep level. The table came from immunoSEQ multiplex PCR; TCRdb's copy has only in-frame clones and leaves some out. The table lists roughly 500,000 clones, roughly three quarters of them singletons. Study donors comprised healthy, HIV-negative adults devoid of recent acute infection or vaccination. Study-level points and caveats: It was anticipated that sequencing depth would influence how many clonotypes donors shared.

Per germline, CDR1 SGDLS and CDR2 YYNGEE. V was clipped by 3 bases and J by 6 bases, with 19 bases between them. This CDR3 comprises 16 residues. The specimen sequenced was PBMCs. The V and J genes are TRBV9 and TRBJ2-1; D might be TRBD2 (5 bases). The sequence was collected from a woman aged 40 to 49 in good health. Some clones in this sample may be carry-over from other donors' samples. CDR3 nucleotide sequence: TGTGCCAGCAGCGAGTGGAGGATTGAACCCCTCAATGAGCAGTTCTTC. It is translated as CASSEWRIEPLNEQFF.